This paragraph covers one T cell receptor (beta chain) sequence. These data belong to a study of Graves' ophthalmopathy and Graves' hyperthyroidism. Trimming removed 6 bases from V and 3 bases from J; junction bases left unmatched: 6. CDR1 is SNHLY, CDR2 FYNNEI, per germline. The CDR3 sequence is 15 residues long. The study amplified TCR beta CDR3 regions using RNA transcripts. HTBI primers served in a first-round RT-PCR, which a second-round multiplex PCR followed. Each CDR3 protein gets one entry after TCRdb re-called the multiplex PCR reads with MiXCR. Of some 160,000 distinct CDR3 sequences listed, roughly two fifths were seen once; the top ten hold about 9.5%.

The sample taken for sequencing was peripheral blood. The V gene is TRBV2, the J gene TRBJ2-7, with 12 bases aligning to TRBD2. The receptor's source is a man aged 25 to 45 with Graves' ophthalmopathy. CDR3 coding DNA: TGTGCCAGCAGAACCAGGACTAGCGGGGTCTACGAGCAGTACTTC. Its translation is CASRTRTSGVYEQYF.